The entry that follows covers one T cell receptor (beta chain) sequence. Its target is not known. If no ophthalmopathy progression occurred within 18 months, Graves' hyperthyroidism was stable. Clinical symptoms, serum thyroxine, TRAb, thyroid ultrasound and orbital computed tomography established diagnosis. The data were obtained in a study of T cells in Graves' hyperthyroidism and ophthalmopathy. This CDR3 comprises 15 residues. From germline, CDR1 is ENHRY and CDR2 SYGVKD. V shed 6 bases and J 1 base; nucleotides not matched to a gene: 8. Study-wide points: Most thyroid clonotypes expanded above 0.001 appeared in blood too. Ophthalmopathy, which appeared later, was predicted by the model a median about 6 months before onset.

Researchers amplified the TCR beta CDR3 regions from RNA transcripts. In the first-round RT-PCR of the TCR CDR3, the HTBI primer set was used. TCRdb re-called the multiplex PCR reads through MiXCR, storing one row per CDR3 protein. Counted here are 500,000 to 600,000 distinct CDR3 sequences, approximately 44% occurring once; the ten biggest clones make up more than 7%. Sequenced material: peripheral blood or thyroid tissue (not recorded which). V and J are TRBV10-3 and TRBJ1-2; TRBD1 matches at 7 bases. The sequence was obtained from a woman aged 18-29 years with Graves' hyperthyroidism. CDR3 loop: CAIRRTGHHNYGYTF. The CDR3 DNA follows: TGTGCCATCAGGAGGACAGGCCATCATAACTATGGCTACACCTTC.